Presented here are 3 T cell receptor beta chains from one specimen sequenced in a study of CD8 T cells in Susac syndrome. Reverse transcription of roughly 0.5 to 1 ug RNA was performed with random hexamers. Using its own MiXCR run on the immunoSEQ multiplex PCR reads, TCRdb lists one record per CDR3 protein. The data contain over 150,000 distinct CDR3 sequences, roughly 95% of them singletons. The sample consisted of CD4+ T cells from PBMCs. The receptor set was obtained from a human donor with Susac syndrome.

The chain carries TRBV20-1 and TRBJ2-7, with TRBD2 matching over 9 bases. The ends lost 3 bases at V and 0 bases at J; junction bases unmatched: 6. Germline V CDR1 and CDR2: DFQATT, SNEGSKA (reference sequence). The CDR3 loop spans 15 amino acids. CDR3 sequence (DNA): TGCAGTGCTAGCCCGGGACTAGCCCTCTCCTACGAGCAGTACTTC. Residues: CSASPGLALSYEQYF.

This chain joins TRBV29-1 and TRBJ1-2, with 7 bases lining up with TRBD1. The CDR3 has 12 residues. Looked up from germline, CDR1 is SQVTM and CDR2 is ANQGSEA. V shed 7 bases and J 7 bases; nucleotides not matched to a gene: 9. The CDR3 loop reads CSARDSGRGYTF. The CDR3 coding sequence is TGCAGCGCCCGGGACAGCGGGCGTGGCTACACCTTC.

The chain recombines TRBV10-3 with TRBJ2-6; D uncertain. V was shortened by 4 bases and J by 4 bases, with 11 bases between the two germline ends. Per the germline V gene, CDR1 is ENHRY and CDR2 is SYGVKD. This CDR3 region has 15 residues. The CDR3 spells CAISGGESGANVLTF. The CDR3 coding sequence is TGTGCCATCAGTGGAGGCGAATCCGGGGCCAACGTCCTGACTTTC.